The 4 T cell receptor beta chains presented below share a single source sample, sequenced in a study of blood T cell repertoires in COVID-19. Here immunoSEQ multiplex PCR was the method, and the copy in TCRdb shows in-frame clones only, minus some. The table includes about 220,000 clones, less than 90% detected once. Specimen: peripheral blood. The receptors here all came from an older woman who had recovered from COVID-19.

With regard to this clone: Other DNA sequences in the same sample also yield this CDR3. V usage is TRBV9 and J usage is TRBJ2-5, with TRBD1 identical over 8 bases. J lost 1 base, V lost 2 bases, and 1 base had no gene match. The CDR3 runs 14 residues. Per the germline V gene, CDR1 is SGDLS and CDR2 is YYNGEE. In DNA, the CDR3 is TGTGCCAGCAGCGTCGGACAGGGCCAAGAGACCCAGTACTTC. The encoded protein is CASSVGQGQETQYF.

The chain recombines TRBV30 with TRBJ2-5; 9 bases match TRBD2. Germline assignment: CDR1 GTSNPN and CDR2 SVGIG (reference sequence). The CDR3 is 14 amino acids. Trimming took 0 bases from V and 12 from J; bases not matched to a gene: 11. DNA of the CDR3: TGTGCCTGGAGTGTACATATTAGCGGGGGCCCGGAGTACTTC. As protein: CAWSVHISGGPEYF.

This rearrangement joins TRBV20-1 to TRBJ1-4; D might be TRBD1 (5 bases). V dropped 3 bases and J dropped 5 bases, with 10 bases sitting between them. The germline CDR1 and CDR2 sequences are DFQATT and SNEGSKA (reference sequence). This CDR3 is 13 amino acids long. The CDR3 DNA follows: TGCAGTGCTAGTCTGACAGAAAATGAAAAACTGTTTTTT. This codes for CSASLTENEKLFF.

The genes are TRBV10-3 and TRBJ1-2; 7 bases fit TRBD1. The junction had 4 bases not matched to a gene; V was cut back by 6 bases and J by 0 bases. The CDR3 consists of 14 residues. Germline lookup yields CDR1 ENHRY and CDR2 SYGVKD. The CDR3 sequence is CAIRGTASNYGYTF. The CDR3 coding sequence is TGTGCCATCAGGGGGACAGCCTCTAACTATGGCTACACCTTC.